This T cell receptor beta chain originates from a study of shared clonotypes between healthy human individuals. Study as a whole: Aged between 18 and 49, the donors were two women and three men. Notes on the study in general: The sampled material consisted only of blood, and tissue repertoires are likely to differ.

Original handling: ImmunoSEQ yielded junction-only sequences lacking quality scores, so filtering differed. Assay used: immunoSEQ multiplex PCR; TCRdb lists only in-frame clones, some missing. V and J calls and clone size are given by that table; D and trimming were obtained from the DNA. The table records some 1.5 million clones, 95% to 99% of them present only once. V was cut by 7 bases and J by 5 bases, with 11 bases left in between. Germline V gene sequence: CDR1 LNHDA, CDR2 SQIVND (reference sequence). This CDR3 has 13 amino acids. As for this clone: Its specificity is not known.

Sequencing input: naive CD4+ T cells sorted from blood. Subset reported: CD45RA+ positively selected. This receptor was identified in a man younger than 45 in good health. This chain joins TRBV19 and TRBJ2-2; D call uncertain. The CDR3 DNA reads TGTGCCAGTAAAGACCTACCAACCGGGGAGCTGTTTTTT. It specifies CASKDLPTGELFF.